These 13 T cell receptor beta chains were all obtained from the same sample, sequenced in a study of T cell clusters in autoimmune cytopenias. TRB amplification used approximately 250 ng of peripheral blood genomic DNA. One tube held mixed TRB-A and TRB-B primer pools for touch-down PCR. After re-calling the multiplex PCR reads, TCRdb lists one entry per CDR3 protein, DNA absent. The listing records more than 7,000 distinct CDR3 sequences. Sequenced sample: peripheral blood. The receptor source for this set is a human donor with an autoimmune cytopenia or autoimmune hepatitis (not recorded which).

This sequence joins TRBV29-1 and TRBJ2-3; TCRdb proposes TRBD2, but this gene call is untestable without DNA. Germline V gene lookup returns CDR1 SQVTM and CDR2 ANQGSEA. CDR3 length: 17 amino acids. CDR3 sequence reads: CSVIIVGTRSSPDTQYF.

This clonotype shows up as medium-sized by frequency. This chain links TRBV6-6 with TRBJ2-3. Germline lookup yields CDR1 MNHNY and CDR2 SVGAGI (reference sequence). CDR3 length equals 17 residues. The CDR3 loop is CASSEAPAGGNTDTQYF.

Considering frequency, this clonotype is medium-sized. This chain joins TRBV27 and TRBJ2-3; absent DNA, TCRdb's TRBD2 call cannot be checked. Germline CDR1 reads MNHEY; CDR2 reads SMNVEV (reference sequence). The CDR3 has 12 amino acids. The CDR3 protein is CASTSLAGDRYF.

The rearrangement joins TRBV7-9 to TRBJ2-2; TCRdb's assignment of TRBD1 cannot be checked, as there is no DNA. The CDR3 has 13 residues. Germline V lookup: CDR1 SEHNR, CDR2 FQNEAQ (reference sequence). The CDR3 reads CASSFGAAGELFF.

This clonotype is classed as medium-sized (0.01 to 0.1%) by frequency. This chain connects TRBV6-6 to TRBJ2-2; TCRdb picks TRBD1, but there is no DNA to check that call. The CDR3 runs to 13 residues. Germline values: CDR1 MNHNY, CDR2 SVGAGI (reference sequence). CDR3 sequence reads: CASGRTNTGELFF.

This clonotype counts as medium-sized by frequency. The rearrangement links TRBV6-5 to TRBJ1-6. Germline values: CDR1 MNHEY, CDR2 SVGAGI. The CDR3 contains 15 residues. The CDR3 is CASSSRGRLNSPLHF.

This clonotype registers medium-sized (0.01 to 0.1%) by frequency. The V and J genes are TRBV12-3 or TRBV12-4 and TRBJ1-5. The CDR3 extends over 14 amino acids. The CDR3 here is CASSDKVVDQPQHF.

The chain employs TRBV20-1 and TRBJ2-2. Germline V gene data show CDR1 as DFQATT and CDR2 as SNEGSKA (reference sequence). CDR3 length: 16 amino acids. The CDR3 is CSARTLAEANTGELFF.

By frequency, this clonotype registers medium-sized. The V gene is TRBV19, the J gene TRBJ2-2; without DNA, the TCRdb call of TRBD1 cannot be checked. CDR1 and CDR2 (germline): LNHDA, SQIVND (reference sequence). CDR3 length: 14 amino acids. Here the CDR3 reads CATEMGTFTGELFF.

This clonotype counts as medium-sized (0.01 to 0.1%) by frequency. The J gene is TRBJ2-7, the V gene TRBV6-5; TCRdb's D gene call, TRBD1, goes unchecked for lack of DNA. CDR3 length equals 13 residues. Germline values: CDR1 MNHEY, CDR2 SVGAGI. CDR3 region: CATTPDPYYEQYF.

The chain uses TRBV18 and TRBJ1-5. CDR1 KGHSH and CDR2 LQKENI come from the germline V gene. This CDR3 has 12 amino acids. CDR3 sequence reads: CASSPDGGYQHF.

V gene TRBV20-1 combines with J gene TRBJ2-7; absent DNA, TCRdb's TRBD2 call cannot be checked. The germline V gene has CDR1 DFQATT and CDR2 SNEGSKA (reference sequence). CDR3 length: 13 amino acids. The CDR3: CSAHRTSGYEQYF.

The chain carries TRBV15 and TRBJ1-4; TCRdb's D gene call, TRBD1, goes unchecked for lack of DNA. The CDR3 loop spans 15 amino acids. Germline V lookup: CDR1 LNHNV, CDR2 YYDKDF (reference sequence). The CDR3 sequence: CATSRGQGISEKLFF.